This paragraph covers one TCR beta chain sequence. These data originate in a study of CD8 T cells in Susac syndrome. Random hexamers primed reverse transcription of about 0.45 to 1 ug RNA. The CDR3 of TCR beta was amplified by immunoSEQ multiplex PCR across 54 Vbeta and 13 Jbeta. TCRdb ran MiXCR on the immunoSEQ multiplex PCR reads and lists one entry per CDR3 protein. This table holds approximately 300,000 distinct CDR3 sequences, around 91% found once. FACS was used to enrich TEMRA cells, whereas the CD8+ and CD4+ T cells were obtained by negative isolation. The germline CDR1 and CDR2 sequences are MNHNY and SVGAGI (reference sequence). The CDR3 spans 16 residues. V was trimmed by 0 bases and J by 3 bases, leaving 15 bases between them.

Sequenced: CD8+ T cells from PBMCs. The rearrangement links TRBV6-6 to TRBJ2-7; tentatively, D is TRBD2 (6 bases). This TCR derives from a human donor with multiple sclerosis. Written as DNA, the CDR3 is TGTGCCAGCAGTTACTCGAACTGGGACTCAGGCTACGAGCAGTACTTC. Translated, it gives CASSYSNWDSGYEQYF.